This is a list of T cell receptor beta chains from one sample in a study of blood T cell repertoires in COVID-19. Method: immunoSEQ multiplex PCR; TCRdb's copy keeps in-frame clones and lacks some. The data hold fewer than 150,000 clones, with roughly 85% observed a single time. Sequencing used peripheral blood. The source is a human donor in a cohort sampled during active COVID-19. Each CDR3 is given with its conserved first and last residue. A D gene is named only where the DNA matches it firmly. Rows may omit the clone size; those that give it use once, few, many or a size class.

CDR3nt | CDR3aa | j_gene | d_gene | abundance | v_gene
TGTGCCATCAGCACCGGACAGCTCCACAATGAGCAGTTCTTC | CAISTGQLHNEQFF | TRBJ2-1 | - | - | TRBV10-3
TGCGCCAGCAGCCAATTATATCTGACAGGGCAGGGTGGCTACACCTTC | CASSQLYLTGQGGYTF | TRBJ1-2 | TRBD1 | - | TRBV4-1
TGTGCCAGCAGCTCTGAAAGGGGCGAGCAGTACTTC | CASSSERGEQYF | TRBJ2-7 | - | - | TRBV5-4
TGTGCCAGCAGCTGGGGACAGTCCTACGAGCAGTACTTC | CASSWGQSYEQYF | TRBJ2-7 | TRBD1 | - | TRBV11-2
TGTGCCAGCACCGAGACAGGGAGCAACTACGAGCAGTACTTC | CASTETGSNYEQYF | TRBJ2-7 | TRBD1 | - | TRBV6-5
TGTGCCAGCAGTTACGTAGGGGGACAGGGGGCTTCCGGGGAGCTGTTTTTT | CASSYVGGQGASGELFF | TRBJ2-2 | TRBD1 | - | TRBV6-2/TRBV6-3
TGTGCCAGCAGCCAAGATACAGGGACAACTAATCAGCCCCAGCATTTT | CASSQDTGTTNQPQHF | TRBJ1-5 | - | - | TRBV14
TGTGCCAGCAGTTACTCCCACAGAGGGGAGACCCAGTACTTC | CASSYSHRGETQYF | TRBJ2-5 | - | - | TRBV6-5
TGTGCCAGCAGCCCGGGACTAGGGGGTGAAAAACTGTTTTTT | CASSPGLGGEKLFF | TRBJ1-4 | - | - | TRBV3-1/TRBV3-2
TGTGCCAGCAGCCCATGGACAGGAAAATTAGCTGGAAACACCATATATTTT | CASSPWTGKLAGNTIYF | TRBJ1-3 | TRBD1 | - | TRBV11-2
TGTGCCAGCAGCTTGGATAGAGCCCCTCACACCTTC | CASSLDRAPHTF | TRBJ1-2 | - | - | TRBV5-6
TGTGCCAGCAGCGTTGGGGACAAGTCCTACAATGAGCAGTTCTTC | CASSVGDKSYNEQFF | TRBJ2-1 | - | - | TRBV9
TGTGCCAGCAGCCATACAGGACTAGCTGAAATCACAGATACGCAGTATTTT | CASSHTGLAEITDTQYF | TRBJ2-3 | TRBD2 | once | TRBV7-9
TGTGCCAGCAGCATCGGGACTAGCGGGTGGAATGAGCAGTTCTTC | CASSIGTSGWNEQFF | TRBJ2-1 | TRBD2 | - | TRBV7-3
TGTGCCAGCAGCTCGATGACAGGGCTCCATGGCTACACCTTC | CASSSMTGLHGYTF | TRBJ1-2 | TRBD1 | - | TRBV7-2
TGTGCCAGCAGCGTAGGCGACACCACTGGAAACACCATATATTTT | CASSVGDTTGNTIYF | TRBJ1-3 | - | - | TRBV9
TGTGCCAGCAGCGAGGGTGGGGGCGCATCACCCCTCCACTTT | CASSEGGGASPLHF | TRBJ1-6 | - | few | TRBV9
TGCAGCGGCGGGACCTTCTACGAGCAGTACTTC | CSGGTFYEQYF | TRBJ2-7 | - | - | TRBV29-1
TGTGCCAGCAAAAGAGCGGGGGGGACAATTGAGCAGTTCTTC | CASKRAGGTIEQFF | TRBJ2-1 | TRBD2 | - | TRBV13
TGTGCCAGCAGCCCCCGACTAGCGGAGTACAATGAGCAGTTCTTC | CASSPRLAEYNEQFF | TRBJ2-1 | TRBD2 | - | TRBV7-6
TGTGCCAGCAGTTTCCTAGCGGGGGCGAATGAGCAGTTCTTC | CASSFLAGANEQFF | TRBJ2-1 | TRBD2 | - | TRBV6-5
TGCAGTGCTAGTCCTAGCGGCACAGATACGCAGTATTTT | CSASPSGTDTQYF | TRBJ2-3 | - | - | TRBV20-1
TGTGCCAGCAGCGTAGGGGCCAGGTTCACAGATACGCAGTATTTT | CASSVGARFTDTQYF | TRBJ2-3 | - | once | TRBV9
TGTGCCAGCAACGCGGGGGGACAACATCAGCCCCAGCATTTT | CASNAGGQHQPQHF | TRBJ1-5 | - | - | TRBV6-5
TGTGCCAGCAGCCCAGGACAGGGGGCGGAAAAACTGTTTTTT | CASSPGQGAEKLFF | TRBJ1-4 | TRBD1 | - | TRBV11-2
TGTGCCAGCAGCTTAAATTCGGGACAGGGGGTGGTTGTTGAGCAGTTCTTC | CASSLNSGQGVVVEQFF | TRBJ2-1 | TRBD1 | - | TRBV7-8
TGTGCCAGCAGAAGATTGGGACAGGGGTTGGTGGCTTTCTTT | CASRRLGQGLVAFF | TRBJ1-1 | TRBD1 | - | TRBV2